This T cell receptor (beta chain) was profiled in a study of T-cell reconstitution after alpha-beta-depleted transplantation in children. For TCRbeta, the library was prepared with unique molecular identifiers. Each CDR3 protein gets one entry after TCRdb re-called the PCR reads with MiXCR. The table has about 870,000 distinct CDR3 sequences, 16% seen once. The trim removed 3 bases at V and 2 bases at J, leaving 4 bases unmatched. CDR3 size: 14 residues. The germline V gene has CDR1 MDHEN and CDR2 SYDVKM. Study conclusions and caveats: Several hundred expanded graft clones reportedly supplied alpha-beta T cells about two months after transplant. The study traced high day-60 TCRbeta diversity in some patients to surviving recipient T cells and thymic progenitors.

For this clonotype: Its antigen is still unknown.

This clonotype was sampled from a male patient aged 5 to 17 who had a stem cell transplant for acute lymphoblastic leukemia, so the T cells may come from the graft donor. The source material was PBMCs, mostly from graft donor cells, sampled 360 days after TCRalphabeta/CD19-depleted stem cell transplant. This chain joins TRBV28 and TRBJ2-7, with 7 bases matching TRBD1. CDR3 sequence: CASSFTGDPYEQYF. The CDR3 DNA reads TGTGCCAGCAGTTTTACAGGGGACCCCTACGAGCAGTACTTC.